This TCR beta chain comes out of a study of T cell responses to AZD1222 COVID-19 vaccine. Between the trimmed V and J ends, which lost 6 bases and 5 bases, there was a span of 20 bases. The CDR3 is 15 residues long. The V gene's germline CDR1 is MDHEN and CDR2 SYDVKM. The study pooled second doses at about 4 or about 12 weeks. Libraries were prepared by immunoSEQ multiplex PCR; TCRdb keeps only in-frame clonotypes and omits some of them. The data show roughly 140,000 clones, around nine tenths seen once. Points from the study as a whole: The CD4 TCRs associated with vaccination extended across spike and predominated at 160-218 and 743-854. Donors, mostly white British, included more females; clonal diversity was possibly underestimated.

To note about this clone: Its matching antigen is unknown.

The receptor comes from an adult who received the AZD1222 COVID-19 vaccine. The V gene is TRBV28, the J gene TRBJ2-7; weak D call: TRBD1 (6 bases). The sample was peripheral blood, taken 28 days after the second AZD1222 dose. This chain's CDR3 is CASRSPGRSGDEQYF. The CDR3, as DNA: TGTGCCAGCAGATCCCCAGGGCGTTCAGGGGACGAGCAGTACTTC.